The 28 T cell receptor beta chains presented below share a single source sample, sequenced in a study of blood T cell repertoires in COVID-19 (dated by TCRdb to 2018 to 2020). The library came from the immunoSEQ multiplex PCR assay. TCRdb retrieved this table from immuneACCESS and kept in-frame rearrangements only. Not all clones are present; in checked studies, unresolved V genes account for under half, and no reason is known for the remainder. The sample table holds 360,000 or so clones, of which roughly nine tenths were seen once. The ten largest clonotypes hold approximately 4.1% of the sample. Sequenced sample: peripheral blood. These receptors all stem from an older woman with COVID-19, enrolled during active disease.

The chain uses TRBV10-2 and TRBJ2-5, with D possibly TRBD2 on 7 matching bases. Germline V gene data show CDR1 as WSHSY and CDR2 as SAAADI. The CDR3 consists of 15 residues. Trimming cost V 3 bases and J 4 bases, with 15 bases left between them. The CDR3 sequence: CASSDLGGPRETQYF. The CDR3 coding sequence is TGCGCCAGCAGTGATTTGGGGGGGCCGCGAGAGACCCAGTACTTC.

This clone has more than one count but fewer than ten. The J gene is TRBJ1-1, the V gene TRBV2; D gene ambiguous. CDR1 is SNHLY and CDR2 is FYNNEI in the germline V gene. V shed 2 bases and J shed 1 base, with 11 bases lying between them. The CDR3 spans 15 residues. The CDR3 reads CASSESVFPNTEAFF. The CDR3 region has the DNA TGTGCCAGCAGTGAATCAGTCTTCCCGAACACTGAAGCTTTCTTT.

The CDR3 DNA follows: TGTGCCAGCAGTTATGCTCCAGAGGGCACTGAAGCTTTCTTT. Protein: CASSYAPEGTEAFF. This chain uses TRBV6-6 with TRBJ1-1, with D uncertain. The CDR3 consists of 14 residues. Between the trimmed V and J ends, which lost 3 bases and 4 bases, there was a span of 12 bases. Germline V gene data show CDR1 as MNHNY and CDR2 as SVGAGI (reference sequence).

In the case of this clone: Additional DNA sequences in this sample encode the identical CDR3. The chain employs TRBV5-1 and TRBJ1-1; D gene unclear. The CDR3 totals 14 residues. Between the trimmed V and J ends, which lost 1 base and 1 base, there was a span of 8 bases. Per the germline V gene, CDR1 is SGHRS and CDR2 is YFSETQ. The CDR3 DNA reads TGCGCCAGCAGCTTGAGTGGAGGGAACACTGAAGCTTTCTTT. It is translated as CASSLSGGNTEAFF. Looking up the rest from reference TRBV5-1 and TRBJ1-1 gives the full variable domain: KAGVTQTPRYLIKTRGQQVTLSCSPISGHRSVSWYQQTPGQGLQFLFEYFSETQRNKGNFPGRFSGRQFSNSRSEMNVSTLELGDSALYLCASSLSGGNTEAFFGQGTRLTVV.

This clone was detected many times. The chain is built from TRBV19 and TRBJ2-6; 8 nucleotides align to TRBD1. The CDR3 consists of 18 residues. After removal of 8 bases from V and 1 base from J, the junction contained 13 bases not matched to a gene. Germline lookup yields CDR1 LNHDA and CDR2 SQIVND (reference sequence). In DNA form, the CDR3 reads TGTGCCAGTTTGGGGGCTAGACAGGGGAGTTCTGGGGCCAACGTCCTGACTTTC. It codes for CASLGARQGSSGANVLTF.

This chain links TRBV6-5 with TRBJ1-1; TRBD1 matches at 8 bases. Germline CDR1 is MNHEY and CDR2 is SVGAGI. The trim removed 6 bases at V and 0 bases at J, leaving 6 bases unmatched. The CDR3 runs 15 residues. The CDR3 protein is CASRRQGSMNTEAFF. As DNA, the CDR3 is TGTGCCAGCAGAAGACAGGGGTCAATGAACACTGAAGCTTTCTTT.

To note about this clone: Distinct nucleotide sequences in the sample also encode this CDR3. This chain connects TRBV18 to TRBJ1-1; a possible D gene is TRBD1 (6 bases). Germline-derived CDR1 and CDR2 are KGHSH and LQKENI. V was cut by 3 bases and J by 0 bases, with 8 bases left in between. The CDR3 runs 14 residues. This CDR3 reads CASSPDRLNTEAFF. In DNA, the CDR3 is TGTGCCAGCTCACCTGACAGGCTGAACACTGAAGCTTTCTTT.

The rearrangement uses TRBV5-4 and TRBJ1-3, with 9 bases identical to TRBD1. The CDR3 totals 15 residues. CDR1 is SGHNT, CDR2 YYREEE, per germline (reference sequence). Trimming at V came to 6 bases and at J to 5 bases, leaving 9 bases not matched to a gene. CDR3 residues: CASTQDRGVRNTIYF. CDR3 DNA: TGTGCCAGCACCCAGGACAGGGGAGTAAGAAACACCATATATTTT.

This clone was seen a single time. The chain couples TRBV6-1 to TRBJ1-5; tentatively, D is TRBD1 (6 bases). V dropped 2 bases and J dropped 7 bases, with 12 bases sitting between them. CDR1 is MNHNS, CDR2 SASEGT, per germline. This CDR3 spans 14 amino acids. In nucleotides, the CDR3 is TGTGCCAGCAGTGAAACAGGGTCATACCAGCCCCAGCATTTT. It specifies CASSETGSYQPQHF.

This chain links TRBV28 with TRBJ2-7; possibly TRBD1 for D (6 bases). V was clipped by 6 bases and J by 9 bases, with 12 bases between them. The CDR3 is 11 amino acids. Germline V gene data show CDR1 as MDHEN and CDR2 as SYDVKM. The DNA of the CDR3 is TGTGCCAGCAGGGATCACAGGGTGCAGTACTTC. It codes for CASRDHRVQYF.

V gene TRBV9 combines with J gene TRBJ2-7; TRBD1 agrees at 7 bases. This CDR3 has 13 residues. After removal of 0 bases from V and 5 bases from J, the junction contained 2 bases not matched to a gene. Looked up from germline, CDR1 is SGDLS and CDR2 is YYNGEE. Here the CDR3 reads CASSVGTGDEQYF. CDR3 in DNA: TGTGCCAGCAGCGTAGGGACAGGAGACGAGCAGTACTTC.

The V call is TRBV6-5, the J call TRBJ2-1, with TRBD1 matching 7 bases. CDR1 and CDR2 (germline): MNHEY, SVGAGI. The CDR3 covers 14 residues. Trimming removed 7 bases from V and 6 bases from J; junction bases left unmatched: 9. CDR3 amino acids: CASILGTVSNEQFF. The CDR3, as DNA: TGTGCCAGCATCCTAGGGACAGTAAGCAATGAGCAGTTCTTC.

The genes are TRBV28 and TRBJ1-5, with D hard to call. This CDR3 region has 12 residues. V gave up 3 bases and J gave up 5 bases, with 5 bases separating them. Germline V CDR1 and CDR2: MDHEN, SYDVKM. In nucleotides, the CDR3 is TGTGCCAGCAGTTTCCTCCATCAGCCCCAGCATTTT. Encoded protein: CASSFLHQPQHF.

Worth noting for this clone: Distinct nucleotide sequences in the sample also encode this CDR3. The chain links TRBV7-8 to TRBJ1-6, with no clear D. The length of the CDR3 is 16 residues. V dropped 1 base and J dropped 0 bases, with 7 bases sitting between them. Germline assignment: CDR1 SGHVS and CDR2 FQNEAQ. The CDR3 here is CASSLGGSSYNSPLHF. CDR3 sequence (DNA): TGTGCCAGCAGCTTAGGCGGGAGCTCCTATAATTCACCCCTCCACTTT.

This clone was observed once. The gene calls are TRBV5-1 and TRBJ1-1; tentatively, D is TRBD1 (5 bases). Trimming left V 0 bases short and J 5 bases short, with 14 bases between. In germline, CDR1 is SGHRS, CDR2 YFSETQ. This CDR3 is 15 amino acids long. The CDR3 DNA reads as TGCGCCAGCAGCTTGGTGGGGCAGGGCCTAACTGAAGCTTTCTTT. Encoded protein: CASSLVGQGLTEAFF.

The V call is TRBV5-1, the J call TRBJ1-2; no firm D call. The CDR3 is 15 residues long. Trimming shortened V by 0 bases and J by 7 bases, and 16 bases separated the two germline ends. The germline V gene encodes CDR1 SGHRS and CDR2 YFSETQ. This CDR3 is CASSLAGDPRRGYTF. CDR3 DNA sequence: TGCGCCAGCAGCTTGGCCGGGGATCCTAGGCGTGGCTACACCTTC.

CDR3 in DNA: TGTGCCAGCAGCCAAGAGACTAGCGGGGGTCCCTACGAGCAGTACTTC. Its translation is CASSQETSGGPYEQYF. The chain uses TRBV4-2 and TRBJ2-7; 12 bases match TRBD2. CDR3 length: 16 amino acids. Per germline, CDR1 LGHNA and CDR2 YNFKEQ. V lost 0 bases, J lost 2 bases, and 2 bases stayed unmatched.

The CDR3 protein is CASIQWGGRDTEAFF. The CDR3 nucleotides are TGTGCCAGCATACAATGGGGCGGTAGAGACACTGAAGCTTTCTTT. The chain recombines TRBV28 with TRBJ1-1; possibly TRBD1 for D (5 bases). V lost 7 bases and J lost 3, with 18 bases in between. From germline, CDR1 is MDHEN and CDR2 SYDVKM. This CDR3 has 15 amino acids. Variable domain in full (rest from reference TRBV28 and TRBJ1-1): DVKVTQSSRYLVKRTGEKVFLECVQDMDHENMFWYRQDPGLGLRLIYFSYDVKMKEKGDIPEGYSVSREKKERFSLILESASTNQTSMYLCASIQWGGRDTEAFFGQGTRLTVV.

A single count supports this clone. The chain links TRBV9 to TRBJ1-6, with TRBD1 matching 9 bases. This CDR3 region has 15 residues. Germline V gene sequence: CDR1 SGDLS, CDR2 YYNGEE. V lost 1 base, J lost 9 bases, and 5 bases stayed unmatched. CDR3 loop: CASSVWDREGSPLHF. The CDR3 bases are TGTGCCAGCAGCGTATGGGACAGGGAAGGTTCACCCCTCCACTTT. The full variable domain, completed using reference TRBV9 and TRBJ1-6, is DSGVTQTPKHLITATGQRVTLRCSPRSGDLSVYWYQQSLDQGLQFLIQYYNGEERAKGNILERFSAQQFPDLHSELNLSSLELGDSALYFCASSVWDREGSPLHFGNGTRLTVT.

The chain has TRBV12-2 and TRBJ2-7; the table assigns TRBD1, which was not confirmed against the DNA. TRBV12-2 has pseudogene status. This CDR3 region has 16 residues. The CDR3 region is CASRLVRDTGPYEQYF. The CDR3 DNA follows: TGTGCAAGTCGCTTAGTTCGGGACACTGGGCCCTACGAGCAGTACTTC.

This chain connects TRBV7-9 to TRBJ1-1; D perhaps matches TRBD1 (5 bases). This CDR3 has 16 residues. V dropped 5 bases and J dropped 5 bases, with 21 bases sitting between them. From germline, CDR1 is SEHNR and CDR2 FQNEAQ (reference sequence). The CDR3 coding sequence is TGTGCCAGCAGCCCAAATTTTGGACAAGGGTTTACTGAAGCTTTCTTT. This encodes CASSPNFGQGFTEAFF.

The chain recombines TRBV7-2 with TRBJ1-3; 7 nucleotides agree with TRBD1. Germline lookup yields CDR1 SGHTA and CDR2 FQGNSA. The junction had 8 bases not matched to a gene; V was cut back by 5 bases and J by 4 bases. This CDR3 comprises 15 residues. CDR3: CASSTPTGSGNTIYF. The CDR3 nucleotides are TGTGCCAGCAGCACCCCGACAGGGTCCGGAAACACCATATATTTT.

V usage is TRBV7-9 and J usage is TRBJ1-1; 9 nucleotides match TRBD1. The V segment lost 2 bases and the J segment 2 bases; nucleotides outside the gene matches: 6. Germline V gene data show CDR1 as SEHNR and CDR2 as FQNEAQ (reference sequence). The CDR3 consists of 16 residues. This CDR3 is CASSLLPGQGNTEAFF. The CDR3 bases are TGTGCCAGCAGCTTACTCCCGGGACAGGGAAACACTGAAGCTTTCTTT.

V is TRBV7-8 and J is TRBJ2-3; D remains ambiguous. Trimming removed 5 bases from V and 2 bases from J, with 5 bases in between. CDR1 SGHVS and CDR2 FQNEAQ come from the germline V gene. The CDR3 sequence is 12 residues long. The CDR3 nucleotides read TGTGCCAGCAGCCCCCACACAGATACGCAGTATTTT. Translation gives CASSPHTDTQYF. Variable domain in full (rest from reference TRBV7-8 and TRBJ2-3): GAGVSQSPRYKVAKRGQDVALRCDPISGHVSLFWYQQALGQGPEFLTYFQNEAQLDKSGLPSDRFFAERPEGSVSTLKIQRTQQEDSAVYLCASSPHTDTQYFGPGTRLTVL.

This chain uses TRBV27 with TRBJ2-2, with 7 positions matching TRBD1. J gave up 2 bases and V 5 bases, and 5 bases lay outside the gene matches. The CDR3 totals 15 residues. Germline CDR1 reads MNHEY; CDR2 reads SMNVEV (reference sequence). The CDR3: CASSPGTVNTGELFF. The CDR3, as DNA: TGTGCCAGCAGTCCCGGGACAGTTAACACCGGGGAGCTGTTTTTT.

The chain joins TRBV11-2 to TRBJ1-1; 7 nucleotides align to TRBD1. CDR1 and CDR2 from the germline V gene are SGHAT and FQNNGV. Trimming removed 5 bases from V and 0 bases from J; junction bases left unmatched: 12. The CDR3 length is 17 residues. The CDR3 protein is CASSLTGTLRMNTEAFF. In DNA, the CDR3 is TGTGCCAGCAGCCTGACAGGGACGCTACGTATGAACACTGAAGCTTTCTTT.

This chain joins TRBV18 and TRBJ1-6; 9 bases align to TRBD1. Germline loops: CDR1 KGHSH, CDR2 LQKENI. This CDR3 comprises 18 residues. J lost 10 bases, V lost 3 bases, and 16 bases had no gene match. For the CDR3, the DNA is TGTGCCAGCTCACCTATTGCCGACGGGACAGGGATTGGGTCACCCCTCCACTTT. It encodes CASSPIADGTGIGSPLHF.

The chain joins TRBV7-9 to TRBJ1-4; D remains unclear. CDR1 is SEHNR, CDR2 FQNEAQ, per germline (reference sequence). Trimming left V 3 bases short and J 8 bases short, with 16 bases between. The CDR3 consists of 15 residues. CDR3 bases: TGTGCCAGCAGCTTGGTTGGCCCAGAACCCGAAAAACTGTTTTTT. This sequence encodes CASSLVGPEPEKLFF.